Below are 5 T cell receptor beta chains sequenced from a single sample in a study of blood T cell repertoires in COVID-19 (dated by TCRdb to 2020 to 2022). Library preparation employed the immunoSEQ multiplex PCR assay. The immuneACCESS repertoire file appears here via TCRdb, limited to in-frame rearrangements. These files lack a portion of the clones; in checked studies, under half of the deficit traces to unresolved V genes, and the cause of the others is not known. Within this sample are around 260,000 clones, with around 84% of them counted one time only. The ten biggest clones cover less than 5% of the sample. Source material: peripheral blood. Receptor source: a man between 60 and 75 years old with acute or convalescent COVID-19.

The chain links TRBV14 to TRBJ2-5; a possible D gene is TRBD1 (7 bases). The CDR3 length is 17 residues. Germline CDR1 is SGHDN and CDR2 is FVKESK. V dropped 3 bases and J dropped 3 bases, with 20 bases sitting between them. The CDR3 nucleotides are TGTGCCAGCAGCCACGTTCTGGGCGGCAGGGGGGAAGAGACCCAGTACTTC. It codes for CASSHVLGGRGEETQYF.

This clone was detected only a few times. The chain couples TRBV6-2 or TRBV6-3 to TRBJ1-2; D may be TRBD1 (5 bases). Looked up from germline, CDR1 is MNHEY and CDR2 is SVGEGT. V was clipped by 0 bases and J by 4 bases, with 12 bases between them. The CDR3 has 15 amino acids. CDR3 sequence reads: CASSYSTVYGYGYTF. The DNA of the CDR3 is TGTGCCAGCAGTTACTCGACAGTCTATGGCTATGGCTACACCTTC.

V and J are TRBV29-1 and TRBJ2-1; 9 bases map to TRBD2. This CDR3 comprises 13 residues. After removal of 6 bases from V and 7 bases from J, the junction contained 7 bases not matched to a gene. Germline V gives CDR1 SQVTM, CDR2 ANQGSEA. This CDR3 reads CSVSGTSFNEQFF. In DNA, the CDR3 is TGCAGCGTGTCAGGGACTAGCTTTAATGAGCAGTTCTTC.

The V call is TRBV5-1, the J call TRBJ2-5; a weak D match, TRBD1 (5 bases). The CDR3 contains 13 residues. Trimming removed 4 bases at V and 1 base at J, with 8 bases between. Germline V gene lookup returns CDR1 SGHRS and CDR2 YFSETQ. For the CDR3, the DNA is TGCGCCAGCAGCCAGGGCTTCCAAGAGACCCAGTACTTC. It encodes CASSQGFQETQYF.

There are a few counts of this clone. The chain couples TRBV6-5 to TRBJ1-6, with D unresolved. The ends were cut back, 5 bases at V and 9 bases at J, with 14 bases in the middle. From germline, CDR1 is MNHEY and CDR2 SVGAGI. This CDR3 is built from 14 residues. The CDR3: CASSQLGRISPLHF. In DNA form, the CDR3 reads TGTGCCAGCAGTCAACTAGGGAGAATTTCACCCCTCCACTTT.